This T cell receptor (beta chain) appears in the sequencing data of a study of Ad26.COV2.S vaccination and SARS-CoV-2 variants. The length of the CDR3 is 15 residues. Germline assignment: CDR1 ENHRY and CDR2 SYGVKD. Trimming took 3 bases from V and 5 from J; bases not matched to a gene: 9. Data came from immunoSEQ multiplex PCR; TCRdb stores just in-frame clones and leaves some out. The sample lists tens of thousands of clones, less than 85% occurring once. This clone occurred a few times. The sequence came from a human donor who had recovered from COVID-19. The source was peripheral blood, collected after recovery from COVID-19. This sequence joins TRBV10-3 and TRBJ2-7, with TRBD1 matching 8 bases. The CDR3 here is CAISDPGTGAHEQYF. The CDR3 bases are TGTGCCATCAGTGACCCCGGGACAGGTGCCCACGAGCAGTACTTC.